The sequence of this TCR beta chain was determined in a study of blood T cell repertoires in COVID-19. Deletions cut 1 base from V and 7 bases from J, with 6 bases between. Germline V CDR1 and CDR2: SGHRS, YFSETQ. The CDR3 length is 12 residues. The data were produced by immunoSEQ multiplex PCR, yet TCRdb's version contains in-frame clones alone and is incomplete. The data hold 150,000 to 200,000 clones, with around 80% observed a single time. The specimen sequenced was PBMCs or T cells enriched from blood (not recorded which). The chain has TRBV5-1 and TRBJ2-1, with D unresolved. This receptor was obtained from a man between 45 and 60 years old who had recovered from COVID-19. CDR3: CASSLSVNEQFF. For the CDR3, the DNA is TGCGCCAGCAGCTTGAGCGTAAATGAGCAGTTCTTC. Combining the CDR3 with reference TRBV5-1 and TRBJ2-1 gives the whole variable domain KAGVTQTPRYLIKTRGQQVTLSCSPISGHRSVSWYQQTPGQGLQFLFEYFSETQRNKGNFPGRFSGRQFSNSRSEMNVSTLELGDSALYLCASSLSVNEQFFGPGTRLTVL.